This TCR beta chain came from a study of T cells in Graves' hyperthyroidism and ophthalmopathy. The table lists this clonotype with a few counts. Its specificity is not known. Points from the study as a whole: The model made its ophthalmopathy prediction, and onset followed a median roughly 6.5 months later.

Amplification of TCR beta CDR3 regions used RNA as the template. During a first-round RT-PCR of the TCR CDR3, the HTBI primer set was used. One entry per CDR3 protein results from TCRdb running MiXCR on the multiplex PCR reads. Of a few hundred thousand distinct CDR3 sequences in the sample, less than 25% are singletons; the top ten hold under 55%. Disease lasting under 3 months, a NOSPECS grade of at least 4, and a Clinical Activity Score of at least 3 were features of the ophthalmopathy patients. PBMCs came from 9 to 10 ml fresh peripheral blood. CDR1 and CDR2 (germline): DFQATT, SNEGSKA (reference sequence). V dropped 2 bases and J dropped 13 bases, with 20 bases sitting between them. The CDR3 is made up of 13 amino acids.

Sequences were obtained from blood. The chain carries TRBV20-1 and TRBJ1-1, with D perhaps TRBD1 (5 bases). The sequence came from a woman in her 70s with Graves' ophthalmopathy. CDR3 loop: CSARPRDRSEVFF. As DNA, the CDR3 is TGCAGTGCTAGACCGAGGGACCGGTCCGAGGTTTTCTTT.